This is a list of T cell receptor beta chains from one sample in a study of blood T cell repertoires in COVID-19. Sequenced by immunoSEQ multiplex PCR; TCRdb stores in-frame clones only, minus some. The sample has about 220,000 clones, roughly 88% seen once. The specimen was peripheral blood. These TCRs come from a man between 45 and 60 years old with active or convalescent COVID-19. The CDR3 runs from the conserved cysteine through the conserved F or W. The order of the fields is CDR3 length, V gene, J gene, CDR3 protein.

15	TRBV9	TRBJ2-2	CASSAYSGGAGELFF
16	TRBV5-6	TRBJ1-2	CASSLAGRDVVYGYTF
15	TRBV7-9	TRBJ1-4	CASSYLRDRVEKLFF
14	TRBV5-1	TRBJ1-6	CASSLTGGDSPLHF
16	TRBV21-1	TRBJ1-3	CASSKEGAGTGNTIYF
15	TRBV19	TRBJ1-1	CASIGTGGMYTEAFF
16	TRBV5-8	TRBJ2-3	CASSLLGGGPTDTQYF
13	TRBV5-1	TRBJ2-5	CASSLGGRETQYF
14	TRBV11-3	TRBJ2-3	CASSLPGEVDTQYF
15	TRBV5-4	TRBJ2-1	CASKWGLAGTNEQFF
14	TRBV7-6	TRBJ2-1	CASSPRLVDNEQFF
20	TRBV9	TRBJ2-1	CASSSQGGGISEGVGNEQFF
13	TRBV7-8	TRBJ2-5	CASSTDRQETQYF
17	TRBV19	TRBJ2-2	CASSLWVAGANTGELFF
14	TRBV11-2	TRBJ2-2	CASSLQVHTGELFF
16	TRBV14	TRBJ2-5	CASSQGRGNRQETQYF
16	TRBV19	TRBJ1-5	CASSKRTGVRNQPQHF
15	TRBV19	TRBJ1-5	CASSGARGVNQPQHF
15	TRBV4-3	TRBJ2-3	CASSQEPGGTDTQYF
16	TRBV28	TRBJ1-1	CASSALGVLKDTEAFF
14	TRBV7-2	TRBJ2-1	CASSLVTSGREQFF
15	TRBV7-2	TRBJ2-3	CASSPKRGGTDTQYF
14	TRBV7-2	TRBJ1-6	CASRKRDSNSPLHF
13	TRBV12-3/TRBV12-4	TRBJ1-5	CASSLDRSPPQHF
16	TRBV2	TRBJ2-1	CASSPAVGQGAHEQFF
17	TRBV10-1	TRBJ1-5	CASQDRVEGSPNQPQHF
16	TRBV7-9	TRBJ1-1	CASSFSAGGGNTEAFF
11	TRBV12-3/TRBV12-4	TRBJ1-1	CASRLHSFDSF
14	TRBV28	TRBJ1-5	CASSLDRARKPQHF
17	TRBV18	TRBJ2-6	CASSPGLPSTGANVLTF
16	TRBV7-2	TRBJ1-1	CASSSTLTGGNTEAFF
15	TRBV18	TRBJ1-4	CASSPLSATNEKLFF
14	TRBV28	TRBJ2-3	CASKKAEHADTQYF
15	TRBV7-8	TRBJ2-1	CASSLVGTPLNEQFF
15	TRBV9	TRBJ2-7	CASSVAASGSYEQYF
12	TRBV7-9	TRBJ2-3	CASSLSTDTQYF
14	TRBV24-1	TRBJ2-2	CATSDSLRDGELFF
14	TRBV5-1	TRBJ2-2	CASNQPTSPGELFF
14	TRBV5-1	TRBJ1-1	CASSSDRYVPEAFF
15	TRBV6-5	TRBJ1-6	CASSYQGTDSSPLHF
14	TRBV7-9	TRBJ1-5	CASSLGGSRQPQHF
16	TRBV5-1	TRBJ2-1	CASSLGGLFWSNEQFF
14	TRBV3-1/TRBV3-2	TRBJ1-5	CARPTGRRDQPQHF
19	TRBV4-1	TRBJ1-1	CASSLSRGTGVLTNTEAFF
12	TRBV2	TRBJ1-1	CASSSHRVKAFF
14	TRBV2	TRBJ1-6	CASRLGRSGSPLHF
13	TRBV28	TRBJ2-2	CASSLANTGELFF
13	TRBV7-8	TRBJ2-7	CASSWDSSYEQYF
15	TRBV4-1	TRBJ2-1	CASSQQGFSYNEQFF
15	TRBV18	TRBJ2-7	CASSPASGLLYEQYF
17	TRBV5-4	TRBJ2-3	CASSFSGGGGRSDTQYF
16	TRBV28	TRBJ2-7	CASSPASGQGPYEQYF
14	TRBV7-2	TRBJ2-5	CASSGGGGRWTQYF
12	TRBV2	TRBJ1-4	CATRQGGYKLFF